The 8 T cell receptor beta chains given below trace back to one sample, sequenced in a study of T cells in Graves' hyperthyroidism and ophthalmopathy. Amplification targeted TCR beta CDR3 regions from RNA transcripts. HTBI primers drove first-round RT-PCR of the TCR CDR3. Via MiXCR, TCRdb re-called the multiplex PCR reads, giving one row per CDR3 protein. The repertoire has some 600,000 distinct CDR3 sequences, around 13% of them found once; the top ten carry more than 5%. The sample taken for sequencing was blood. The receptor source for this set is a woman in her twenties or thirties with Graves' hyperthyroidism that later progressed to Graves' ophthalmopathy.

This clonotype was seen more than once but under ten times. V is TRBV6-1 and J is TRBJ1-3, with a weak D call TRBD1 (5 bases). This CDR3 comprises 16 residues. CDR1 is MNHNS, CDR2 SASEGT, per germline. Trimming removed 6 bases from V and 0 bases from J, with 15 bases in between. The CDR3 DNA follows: TGTGCCAGCAGGGCTCAGGGAACCTACTCTGGAAACACCATATATTTT. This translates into CASRAQGTYSGNTIYF.

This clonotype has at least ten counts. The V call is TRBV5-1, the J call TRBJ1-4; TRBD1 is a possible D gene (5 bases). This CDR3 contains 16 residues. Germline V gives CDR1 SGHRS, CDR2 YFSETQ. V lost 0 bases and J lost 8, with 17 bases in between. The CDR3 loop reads CASSLAWAGRDEKLFF. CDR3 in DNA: TGCGCCAGCAGCTTGGCGTGGGCAGGGCGAGACGAAAAACTGTTTTTT.

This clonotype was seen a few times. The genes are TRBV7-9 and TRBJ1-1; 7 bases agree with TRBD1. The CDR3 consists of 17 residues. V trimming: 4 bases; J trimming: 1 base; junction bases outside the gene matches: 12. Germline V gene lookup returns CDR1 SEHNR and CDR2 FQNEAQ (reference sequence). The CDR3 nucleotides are TGTGCCAGCAGCTCCAACAGGGGCTCCTGGAGGAACACTGAAGCTTTCTTT. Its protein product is CASSSNRGSWRNTEAFF. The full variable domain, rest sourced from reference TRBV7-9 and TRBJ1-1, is DTGVSQNPRHKITKRGQNVTFRCDPISEHNRLYWYRQTLGQGPEFLTYFQNEAQLEKSRLLSDRFSAERPKGSFSTLEIQRTEQGDSAMYLCASSSNRGSWRNTEAFFGQGTRLTVV.

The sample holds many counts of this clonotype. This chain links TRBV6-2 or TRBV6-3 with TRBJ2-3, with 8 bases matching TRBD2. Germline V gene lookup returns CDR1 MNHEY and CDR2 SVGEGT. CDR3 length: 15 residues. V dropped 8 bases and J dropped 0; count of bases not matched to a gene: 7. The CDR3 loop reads CASASGSTSTDTQYF. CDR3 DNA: TGTGCCAGCGCCAGCGGGAGTACTAGCACAGATACGCAGTATTTT.

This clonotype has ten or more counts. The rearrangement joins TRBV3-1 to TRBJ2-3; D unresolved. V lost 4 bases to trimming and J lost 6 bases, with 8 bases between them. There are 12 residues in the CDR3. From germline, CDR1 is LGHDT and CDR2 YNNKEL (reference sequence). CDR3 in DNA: TGTGCCAGCAGCCCACCTTCGGATACGCAGTATTTT. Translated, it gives CASSPPSDTQYF.

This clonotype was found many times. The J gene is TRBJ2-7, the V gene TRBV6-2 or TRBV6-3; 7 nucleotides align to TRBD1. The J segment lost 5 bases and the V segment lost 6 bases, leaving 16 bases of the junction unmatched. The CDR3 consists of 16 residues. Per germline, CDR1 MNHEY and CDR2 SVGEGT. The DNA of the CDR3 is TGTGCCAGCAGAAGCGCCGACAGGGTGGATTCTCACGAGCAGTACTTC. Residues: CASRSADRVDSHEQYF.

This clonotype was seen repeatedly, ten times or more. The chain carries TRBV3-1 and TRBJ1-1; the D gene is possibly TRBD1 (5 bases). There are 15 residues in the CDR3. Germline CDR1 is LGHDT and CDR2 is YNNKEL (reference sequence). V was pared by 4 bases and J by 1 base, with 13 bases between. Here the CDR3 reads CASSPLEGQNTEAFF. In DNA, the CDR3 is TGTGCCAGCAGCCCGCTCGAGGGGCAGAACACTGAAGCTTTCTTT.

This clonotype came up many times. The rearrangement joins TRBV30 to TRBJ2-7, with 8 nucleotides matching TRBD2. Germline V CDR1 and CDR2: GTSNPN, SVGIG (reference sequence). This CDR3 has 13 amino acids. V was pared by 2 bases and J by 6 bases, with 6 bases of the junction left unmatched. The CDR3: CAWSIDSGGEQYF. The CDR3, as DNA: TGTGCCTGGAGTATTGACAGCGGGGGCGAGCAGTACTTC.